This TCR beta chain was retrieved from a study of blood T cell repertoires in COVID-19. Study background: COVID-19 samples collected from the United States, Italy and Spain covered acute and convalescent phases. T cells, B-cell-depleted T cells, or PBMCs provided the cDNA or gDNA that served as material.

Germline CDR1 and CDR2: WNHNN and SYGVQD (reference sequence). J was trimmed by 5 bases and V by 0 bases; bases with no gene match: 1. The CDR3 has 13 residues. As originally analysed: How many nucleated cells were present was estimated from reference gene primer amplification. Profiling relied on immunoSEQ multiplex PCR, and the TCRdb table lists in-frame clones only, not all of them. The V and J calls and clone size are taken from that table; D and trimming were inferred from the DNA. Of around 250,000 clones listed, around 90% were seen once; the top ten hold approximately 7.2%. V and J are TRBV10-1 and TRBJ2-7; the match to TRBD1 covers 7 bases. Sequenced: peripheral blood. The clonotype was recovered from a woman in her 70s with active or convalescent COVID-19. The CDR3 region is CASSESGGHEQYF. CDR3 DNA sequence: TGCGCCAGCAGTGAGTCAGGGGGCCACGAGCAGTACTTC.